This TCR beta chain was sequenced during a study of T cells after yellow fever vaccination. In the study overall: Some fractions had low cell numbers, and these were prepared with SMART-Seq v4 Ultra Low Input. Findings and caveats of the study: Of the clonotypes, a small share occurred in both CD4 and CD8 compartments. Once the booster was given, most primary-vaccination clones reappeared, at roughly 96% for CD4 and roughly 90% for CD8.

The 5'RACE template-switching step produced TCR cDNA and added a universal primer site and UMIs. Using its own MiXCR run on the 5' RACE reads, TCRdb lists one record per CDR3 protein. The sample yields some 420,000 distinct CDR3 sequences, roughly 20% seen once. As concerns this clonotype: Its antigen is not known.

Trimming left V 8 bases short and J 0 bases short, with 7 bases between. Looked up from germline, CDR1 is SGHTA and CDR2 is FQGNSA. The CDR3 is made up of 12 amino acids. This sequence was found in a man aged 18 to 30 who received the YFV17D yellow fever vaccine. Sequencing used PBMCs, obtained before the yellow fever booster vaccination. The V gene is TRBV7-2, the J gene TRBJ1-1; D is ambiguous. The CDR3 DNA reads TGTGCCAGCCGGATCGTGAACACTGAAGCTTTCTTT. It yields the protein CASRIVNTEAFF.